The 22 T cell receptor beta chains below all came from one sample that was sequenced in a study of neurological immune-mediated disorders. TCRdb used MiXCR to reprocess the 5' RACE reads, holding one entry per CDR3 protein. The profile shows 30,000 to 40,000 distinct CDR3 sequences, roughly 7% of them singletons. Sequences were obtained from PBMCs. The receptors stem from a woman in her thirties or forties in good health.

This clonotype appeared many times. V usage is TRBV3-1 and J usage is TRBJ2-2; maybe TRBD2 (5 bases). V was shortened by 4 bases and J by 4 bases, with 10 bases between the two germline ends. This CDR3 comprises 14 residues. Germline assignment: CDR1 LGHDT and CDR2 YNNKEL (reference sequence). In DNA form, the CDR3 reads TGTGCCAGCAGCCTGGGTGCGGGCACCGGGGAGCTGTTTTTT. It encodes CASSLGAGTGELFF. The full variable domain, with the rest looked up from reference TRBV3-1 and TRBJ2-2, is DTAVSQTPKYLVTQMGNDKSIKCEQNLGHDTMYWYKQDSKKFLKIMFSYNNKELIINETVPNRFSPKSPDKAHLNLHINSLELGDSAVYFCASSLGAGTGELFFGEGSRLTVL.

This clonotype came up many times. At one boundary the junction diverges from the germline segment, which might be a read error. The CDR3 sequence is CASSLAFTDTQYF. The CDR3 region has the DNA TGTGCCAGCAGTTTAGCCTTCACAGATACGCAGTATTTT. V is TRBV7-6 and J is TRBJ2-3; D is unresolved. The CDR3 is made up of 13 amino acids. Germline assignment: CDR1 SGHVS and CDR2 FNYEAQ. Drawing the rest from reference TRBV7-6 and TRBJ2-3, the complete variable domain is GAGVSQSPRYKVTKRGQDVALRCDPISGHVSLYWYRQALGQGPEFLTYFNYEAQQDKSGLPNDRFSAERPEGSISTLTIQRTEQRDSAMYRCASSLAFTDTQYFGPGTRLTVL.

This clonotype was seen repeatedly, ten times or more. This chain links TRBV12-3 or TRBV12-4 with TRBJ2-7; TRBD1 matches at 8 bases. The ends lost 2 bases at V and 4 bases at J; junction bases unmatched: 1. The CDR3 totals 13 residues. CDR3 region: CASSLRQGYEQYF. The CDR3 DNA reads as TGTGCCAGCAGTTTAAGACAGGGGTACGAGCAGTACTTC.

This clonotype has a count of ten or more. J is TRBJ1-3 and V is TRBV5-5; D not certain. This CDR3 contains 16 residues. The V and J ends lost 0 bases and 4 bases respectively, with 14 bases between them. Germline V gives CDR1 SGHKS, CDR2 YYEKEE (reference sequence). CDR3 bases: TGTGCCAGCAGCTTGGGTTTTGAGAGTGGCGGAAACACCATATATTTT. Protein product: CASSLGFESGGNTIYF.

This clonotype was seen at least ten times. The genes are TRBV7-9 and TRBJ2-2; D remains unclear. The CDR3 runs 16 residues. V lost 3 bases and J 0 bases, leaving 11 bases between the germline ends. CDR1 is SEHNR and CDR2 is FQNEAQ in the germline V gene (reference sequence). The CDR3 loop is CASSLLGRPNTGELFF. Here the CDR3 DNA reads TGTGCCAGCAGCTTGCTAGGCAGACCGAACACCGGGGAGCTGTTTTTT.

This clonotype has a handful of counts. A clone one base away is much larger, so this may be a read error. This rearrangement joins TRBV5-1 to TRBJ1-6; TRBD1 matches 9 bases. The V and J ends lost 4 bases and 7 bases, in that order; junction bases with no gene match: 3. Germline V gives CDR1 SGHRS, CDR2 YFSETQ. There are 14 residues in the CDR3. CDR3: CASSRTGVNSPLHF. CDR3 bases: TGCGCCAGCAGCCGGACAGGGGTCAATTCACCCCTCCACTTT.

The J gene is TRBJ2-1, the V gene TRBV12-3 or TRBV12-4, with a possible D match to TRBD1 (6 bases). The CDR3 covers 17 residues. The V and J ends lost 4 bases and 8 bases respectively, with 24 bases between them. CDR3 sequence (DNA): TGTGCCAGCAGTTATTCCCCATTGGCCGGGACAAAGGATGAGCAGTTCTTC. This codes for CASSYSPLAGTKDEQFF.

This clonotype has just a few counts. The rearrangement uses TRBV6-6 and TRBJ1-1; tentatively, D is TRBD1 (6 bases). The CDR3 sequence is 13 residues long. V lost 7 bases to trimming and J lost 5 bases, with 14 bases between them. Germline V CDR1 and CDR2: MNHNY, SVGAGI (reference sequence). The CDR3 bases are TGTGCCAGCAACCTCAGAGGGGGAACTGAAGCTTTCTTT. It specifies CASNLRGGTEAFF.

This chain's CDR3 is CASSLRGLDSNQPQHF. The CDR3 DNA reads TGTGCCAGCAGTTTAAGGGGGCTCGATAGCAATCAGCCCCAGCATTTT. The rearrangement uses TRBV6-6 and TRBJ1-5; 7 bases match TRBD1. There are 16 residues in the CDR3. Germline assignment: CDR1 MNHNY and CDR2 SVGAGI (reference sequence). With V trimmed by 4 bases and J by 0 bases, 6 bases remained unmatched.

This clonotype has ten or more counts. This chain uses TRBV10-1 with TRBJ2-7, with D unresolved. Per germline, CDR1 WNHNN and CDR2 SYGVQD (reference sequence). This CDR3 is 14 amino acids long. With 4 bases removed from V and 2 bases from J, the gap between germline ends came to 12 bases. The CDR3 region is CASSARTATYEQYF. DNA for the CDR3: TGCGCCAGCAGTGCCCGGACGGCCACCTACGAGCAGTACTTC.

This clonotype was seen many times. The V and J genes are TRBV2 and TRBJ2-3, with 10 positions matching TRBD2. CDR1 and CDR2 from the germline V gene are SNHLY and FYNNEI. The CDR3 is 16 residues long. Unmatched junction bases numbered 10, after V lost 7 bases and J lost 3 bases. CDR3 in amino acids: CASTPGASGGTDTQYF. CDR3 coding DNA: TGTGCCAGCACCCCTGGGGCTAGCGGGGGAACAGATACGCAGTATTTT.

This clonotype was seen ten or more times. The V gene is TRBV12-3 or TRBV12-4, the J gene TRBJ2-2; 9 nucleotides align to TRBD1. V lost 8 bases and J lost 6; bases outside the gene matches: 4. There are 13 residues in the CDR3. The CDR3 region is CASRGQGAGELFF. In nucleotides, the CDR3 is TGTGCCAGCCGGGGACAGGGTGCCGGGGAGCTGTTTTTT.

The chain carries TRBV20-1 and TRBJ2-5, with D perhaps being TRBD1 or TRBD2 (5 bases each). Germline CDR1 and CDR2: DFQATT and SNEGSKA (reference sequence). This CDR3 is built from 14 residues. Trimming took 0 bases from V and 1 from J, leaving 9 bases between them. CDR3 DNA: TGCAGTGCTAGAGACGGGGACCCCCAAGAGACCCAGTACTTC. This sequence encodes CSARDGDPQETQYF.

In its sample, this clonotype was seen many times. The rearrangement uses TRBV29-1 and TRBJ2-6, with D possibly TRBD1 on 6 matching bases. The CDR3 spans 13 residues. From germline, CDR1 is SQVTM and CDR2 ANQGSEA. Trimming took 4 bases from V and 4 from J, leaving 8 bases between them. CDR3 coding DNA: TGCAGCGTTGCAGGGGTCGGGGCCAACGTCCTGACTTTC. Translation gives CSVAGVGANVLTF. Supplemented by reference TRBV29-1 and TRBJ2-6, the full variable domain reads SAVISQKPSRDICQRGTSLTIQCQVDSQVTMMFWYRQQPGQSLTLIATANQGSEATYESGFVIDKFPISRPNLTFSTLTVSNMSPEDSSIYLCSVAGVGANVLTFGAGSRLTVL.

This clonotype was detected many times. The chain joins TRBV20-1 to TRBJ1-2; the D gene is possibly TRBD1 (5 bases). The CDR3 runs 15 residues. The V and J ends lost 6 bases and 8 bases respectively, with 25 bases between them. In germline, CDR1 is DFQATT, CDR2 SNEGSKA (reference sequence). CDR3 sequence: CSAPPLYNSRAGYTF. CDR3 in DNA: TGCAGTGCCCCCCCTCTGTATAACTCCAGGGCGGGCTACACCTTC.

This clonotype was detected many times. Here the CDR3 reads CASSLGTGRRYNEQFF. CDR3 nucleotide sequence: TGCGCCAGCAGCTTGGGGACAGGGCGTCGATACAATGAGCAGTTCTTC. The J gene is TRBJ2-1, the V gene TRBV5-1; 8 positions agree with TRBD1. The CDR3 extends over 16 amino acids. The germline V gene encodes CDR1 SGHRS and CDR2 YFSETQ. After removal of 0 bases from V and 4 bases from J, the junction contained 6 bases not matched to a gene.

This clonotype has ten or more counts. The gene calls are TRBV28 and TRBJ2-7, with D possibly being TRBD1 (6 bases). The V and J ends lost 2 bases and 8 bases respectively, with 10 bases between them. CDR3 size: 12 residues. Looked up from germline, CDR1 is MDHEN and CDR2 is SYDVKM. CDR3 loop: CASSLQGTQQYF. The CDR3 region has the DNA TGTGCCAGCAGTTTACAGGGGACACAGCAGTACTTC.

This clonotype was seen many times. The chain employs TRBV24-1 and TRBJ2-2, with D tentatively TRBD1 (6 bases). The CDR3 extends over 16 amino acids. V was pared by 5 bases and J by 5 bases, with 17 bases between. CDR1 and CDR2 from the germline V gene are KGHDR and SFDVKD. CDR3 residues: CATSVGQLGLTGELFF. The CDR3 nucleotides are TGTGCCACCAGTGTCGGACAGTTGGGCCTAACCGGGGAGCTGTTTTTT.

In its sample, this clonotype was seen many times. The chain couples TRBV6-5 to TRBJ1-2, with a tentative D call TRBD1 (5 bases). The germline V gene has CDR1 MNHEY and CDR2 SVGAGI. The ends were cut back, 2 bases at V and 2 bases at J, with 18 bases in the middle. This CDR3 has 17 residues. This CDR3 reads CASSYIPPGGDNYGYTF. CDR3 nucleotides: TGTGCCAGCAGTTACATCCCCCCCGGAGGGGACAACTATGGCTACACCTTC.

This clonotype was counted ten times or more. The V and J genes are TRBV5-1 and TRBJ1-1, with 7 bases identical to TRBD1. The CDR3 spans 17 residues. The V and J ends lost 4 bases and 0 bases, in that order; junction bases with no gene match: 12. From germline, CDR1 is SGHRS and CDR2 YFSETQ. The CDR3 sequence is CASSVPGTAPMNTEAFF. For the CDR3, the DNA is TGCGCCAGCAGCGTCCCCGGGACAGCTCCTATGAACACTGAAGCTTTCTTT. Full variable domain (missing parts from reference TRBV5-1 and TRBJ1-1): KAGVTQTPRYLIKTRGQQVTLSCSPISGHRSVSWYQQTPGQGLQFLFEYFSETQRNKGNFPGRFSGRQFSNSRSEMNVSTLELGDSALYLCASSVPGTAPMNTEAFFGQGTRLTVV.

The chain combines TRBV15 with TRBJ1-3, with 7 bases aligning to TRBD1. J lost 0 bases, V lost 3 bases, and 5 bases had no gene match. Germline CDR1 and CDR2: LNHNV and YYDKDF (reference sequence). The CDR3 is 16 amino acids. CDR3: CATSRHRGRSGNTIYF. The CDR3, as DNA: TGTGCCACCAGCAGGCACAGGGGACGCTCTGGAAACACCATATATTTT.

This clonotype has ten or more counts. The chain carries TRBV5-1 and TRBJ2-6; D remains unclear. V was shortened by 1 base and J by 0 bases, with 11 bases between the two germline ends. Per germline, CDR1 SGHRS and CDR2 YFSETQ. The CDR3 runs to 17 residues. The CDR3 nucleotides read TGCGCCAGCAGCTTGAGAGCAGCGAGCTCTGGGGCCAACGTCCTGACTTTC. Translation gives CASSLRAASSGANVLTF.